Shown below are 20 T cell receptor beta chains from a single sample sequenced in a study of OX40 agonist ivuxolimab in advanced cancers. The data were produced by immunoSEQ multiplex PCR, yet TCRdb's version contains in-frame clones alone and is incomplete. This sample yields some 98,000 clones, of which 93% are seen a single time; 0.26% belongs to the top ten. The material sequenced was CD4+ or CD8+ T cells sorted from blood, taken in a trial of the OX40 agonist ivuxolimab. These receptors originate from an adult with an advanced solid tumor such as melanoma, head and neck, liver or kidney cancer.

This clone was found a few times. The chain has TRBV30 and TRBJ1-1; perhaps TRBD1 as D (5 bases). V dropped 4 bases and J dropped 0 bases, with 21 bases sitting between them. Germline V CDR1 and CDR2: GTSNPN, SVGIG (reference sequence). This CDR3 has 17 residues. The CDR3 region has the DNA TGTGCCTGGAACGCTCGGGGCAGCTACACTATGAACACTGAAGCTTTCTTT. Translating it yields CAWNARGSYTMNTEAFF.

CDR3 sequence reads: CAWSGQETQYF. The CDR3 DNA reads TGTGCCTGGAGTGGGCAAGAGACCCAGTACTTC. The rearrangement joins TRBV30 to TRBJ2-5; D remains unclear. The CDR3 loop spans 11 amino acids. The V end lost 1 base, the J end lost 2 bases, and 2 bases lay between the germline ends. CDR1 is GTSNPN, CDR2 SVGIG, per germline (reference sequence).

The CDR3 spells CASSVEGASGTQYF. CDR3 bases: TGTGCCAGCAGCGTAGAGGGGGCTAGTGGTACGCAGTATTTT. The V and J genes are TRBV9 and TRBJ2-3; 7 positions agree with TRBD1. The CDR3 is 14 residues long. Germline V lookup: CDR1 SGDLS, CDR2 YYNGEE. The V gene end was trimmed by 0 bases and the J gene end by 8 bases; junction bases not matched to a gene: 6.

The chain employs TRBV5-4 and TRBJ2-1; D is ambiguous. The germline gives CDR1 SGHNT, CDR2 YYREEE (reference sequence). There are 16 residues in the CDR3. V gave up 0 bases and J gave up 2 bases, with 12 bases separating them. The CDR3 here is CASSLESGQTYNEQFF. CDR3 bases: TGTGCCAGCAGCTTGGAGTCGGGTCAGACCTACAATGAGCAGTTCTTC.

The chain employs TRBV4-2 and TRBJ2-1, with D perhaps TRBD2 (6 bases). This CDR3 comprises 16 residues. V was cut by 4 bases and J by 2 bases, with 15 bases left in between. Germline V gene lookup returns CDR1 LGHNA and CDR2 YNFKEQ. This CDR3 is CASSLPAGGAYNEQFF. The CDR3 DNA follows: TGTGCCAGCAGCCTACCGGCCGGAGGGGCCTACAATGAGCAGTTCTTC.

The gene calls are TRBV6-6 and TRBJ2-1; D is uncertain. Deletions cut 10 bases from V and 5 bases from J, with 18 bases between. Germline-derived CDR1 and CDR2 are MNHNY and SVGAGI (reference sequence). CDR3 length equals 14 residues. CDR3 sequence (DNA): TGTGCCACCCACGGATCCTTACCTGACAATGAGCAGTTCTTC. Encoded protein: CATHGSLPDNEQFF.

The gene calls are TRBV29-1 and TRBJ2-3; D may match TRBD1 or TRBD2 (5 bases each). The germline CDR1 and CDR2 sequences are SQVTM and ANQGSEA. V lost 6 bases and J lost 1, with 14 bases in between. This CDR3 region has 14 residues. The CDR3 nucleotides are TGCAGCGTAGTCGGGGCAGTGGGCACAGATACGCAGTATTTT. This gives the protein CSVVGAVGTDTQYF.

This rearrangement joins TRBV5-6 to TRBJ2-7; a possible D gene is TRBD2 (6 bases). Germline V gene lookup returns CDR1 SGHDT and CDR2 YYEEEE. The CDR3 is made up of 16 amino acids. The ends were cut back, 4 bases at V and 4 bases at J, with 21 bases in the middle. The CDR3 spells CASSPGTSAGLYEQYF. Written as DNA, the CDR3 is TGTGCCAGCAGCCCGGGGACGAGTGCGGGACTGTACGAGCAGTACTTC.

This clone was counted once. The gene calls are TRBV15 and TRBJ2-2; D is unresolved. Germline V gene sequence: CDR1 LNHNV, CDR2 YYDKDF (reference sequence). V lost 3 bases and J 3 bases, leaving 20 bases between the germline ends. There are 18 residues in the CDR3. The CDR3 bases are TGTGCCACCAGCAGGGAAGTTAGCTCCCATGGGTACACCGGGGAGCTGTTTTTT. Residues: CATSREVSSHGYTGELFF.

J is TRBJ2-5 and V is TRBV11-3; no firm D call. The V end lost 1 base, the J end lost 0 bases, and 6 bases lay between the germline ends. The CDR3 runs to 14 residues. The germline V gene encodes CDR1 SGHNT and CDR2 YENEEA. CDR3 nucleotide sequence: TGTGCCAGCAGCTTAGCGGCCGACCAAGAGACCCAGTACTTC. The encoded protein is CASSLAADQETQYF.

This clone was found once. The gene calls are TRBV20-1 and TRBJ2-1; D gene ambiguous. Germline CDR1 is DFQATT and CDR2 is SNEGSKA (reference sequence). The CDR3 consists of 11 residues. Trimming took off 3 bases at V and 7 bases at J, with 7 bases between the two ends. The CDR3 DNA follows: TGCAGTGCTAGTAATAAAAATGAGCAGTTCTTC. This gives the protein CSASNKNEQFF.

The V call is TRBV6-6, the J call TRBJ2-7, with D perhaps assigned TRBD1 or TRBD2 (5 bases each). Trimming stripped 2 bases from V and 1 base from J, with 12 bases between. Germline V gives CDR1 MNHNY, CDR2 SVGAGI (reference sequence). The CDR3 length is 15 residues. This CDR3 reads CASSYGPWGSYEQYV. The CDR3 DNA follows: TGTGCCAGCAGTTACGGGCCTTGGGGGTCCTACGAGCAGTACGTC.

The gene calls are TRBV6-6 and TRBJ2-7, with 10 bases matching TRBD2. This CDR3 region has 14 residues. J lost 6 bases, V lost 1 base, and 3 bases had no gene match. Germline V gene data show CDR1 as MNHNY and CDR2 as SVGAGI (reference sequence). The CDR3 DNA follows: TGTGCCAGCAGTTACTTAGCGGGAGGTGGCGAGCAGTACGTC. This translates into CASSYLAGGGEQYV.

The chain recombines TRBV28 with TRBJ2-1, with D possibly being TRBD1 (6 bases). This CDR3 is built from 13 residues. The V gene lost 7 bases and the J gene lost 4 bases, with 11 bases spanning the gap. From germline, CDR1 is MDHEN and CDR2 SYDVKM. The CDR3 sequence: CASIGTPYNEQFF. CDR3 in DNA: TGTGCCAGCATTGGGACACCTTACAATGAGCAGTTCTTC.

This clone was detected once. The rearrangement uses TRBV4-3 and TRBJ1-5; 11 positions agree with TRBD1. The CDR3 contains 19 residues. V lost 1 base and J lost 8; bases outside the gene matches: 16. The V gene's germline CDR1 is LGHNA and CDR2 YSLEER. CDR3 sequence: CASSQGWTGGVRMSEPQHF. The CDR3 bases are TGCGCCAGCAGCCAAGGGTGGACAGGGGGCGTTAGAATGTCGGAGCCCCAGCATTTT.

In this sample, this clone turned up once. Sequence at one end of the junction differs from germline and may be a read error. The CDR3 DNA is TGTGCCTTAGGAGGTATTTCAGCCCTCCACTTT. Protein sequence: CALGGISALHF. This chain connects TRBV30 to TRBJ1-6; D not resolved. The germline V gene has CDR1 GTSNPN and CDR2 SVGIG (reference sequence). This CDR3 has 11 amino acids. The complete variable domain, with remaining parts taken from reference TRBV30 and TRBJ1-6, reads SQTIHQWPATLVQPVGSPLSLECTVEGTSNPNLYWYRQAAGRGLQLLFYSVGIGQISSEVPQNLSASRPQDRQFILSSKKLLLSDSGFYLCALGGISALHFGNGTRLTVT.

The chain joins TRBV9 to TRBJ2-2; D gene unclear. V was pared by 0 bases and J by 3 bases, with 3 bases between. The CDR3 totals 13 residues. Germline V gene lookup returns CDR1 SGDLS and CDR2 YYNGEE. This chain's CDR3 is CASSVAHTGELFF. The CDR3 region has the DNA TGTGCCAGCAGCGTAGCGCACACCGGGGAGCTGTTTTTT.

There are a few counts of this clone. The rearrangement joins TRBV19 to TRBJ2-2, with D unresolved. Germline V gives CDR1 LNHDA, CDR2 SQIVND (reference sequence). The CDR3 is made up of 12 amino acids. V was clipped by 2 bases and J by 6 bases, with 4 bases between them. CDR3 in DNA: TGTGCCAGTAGTATATTCCCCGGGGAGCTGTTTTTT. Protein sequence: CASSIFPGELFF.

V and J are TRBV11-3 and TRBJ1-1; no firm D call. V gave up 3 bases and J gave up 2 bases, with 7 bases separating them. The V gene's germline CDR1 is SGHNT and CDR2 YENEEA. The CDR3 length is 13 residues. CDR3 loop: CASSFGYNTEAFF. The CDR3 DNA reads TGTGCCAGCAGCTTCGGGTACAACACTGAAGCTTTCTTT.

The CDR3 bases are TGTGCCAGCAGTCCCTTTGGGAACACCATATATTTT. As protein: CASSPFGNTIYF. The rearrangement joins TRBV28 to TRBJ1-3; no reliable D call. The germline CDR1 and CDR2 sequences are MDHEN and SYDVKM. With 5 bases removed from V and 7 bases from J, the gap between germline ends came to 9 bases. CDR3 size: 12 residues.